A single sample gave rise to the 20 T cell receptor beta chains below, sequenced in a study of blood T cell repertoires in COVID-19. Only in-frame clones appear in the TCRdb table, and some are missing; sequencing was by immunoSEQ multiplex PCR. The table lists hundreds of thousands of clones, approximately 86% of them singletons, with around 7.5% in the top ten. Sequenced: peripheral blood. All receptors derive from a woman in her fifties or sixties with COVID-19, enrolled during active disease.

This sequence joins TRBV10-3 and TRBJ2-5, with D possibly being TRBD2 (7 bases). Deletions cut 6 bases from V and 5 bases from J, with 16 bases between. From germline, CDR1 is ENHRY and CDR2 SYGVKD. This CDR3 is 14 amino acids long. This CDR3 is CAISPAGGRETQYF. The CDR3 DNA reads as TGTGCCATCAGCCCAGCCGGGGGGCGGGAGACCCAGTACTTC.

The V call is TRBV9, the J call TRBJ2-7; 7 nucleotides align to TRBD1. The V and J ends lost 3 bases and 3 bases, in that order; junction bases with no gene match: 6. The CDR3 consists of 14 residues. Germline CDR1 reads SGDLS; CDR2 reads YYNGEE. CDR3 DNA sequence: TGTGCCAGCAGCGCCCAACAGGGGCTCTACGAGCAGTACTTC. Its translation is CASSAQQGLYEQYF.

Details on this clone: The sample holds other DNA sequences that translate to the same CDR3. The DNA of the CDR3 is TGTGCCAGCAGCGTATCAGGGAACACTGAAGCTTTCTTT. Its translation: CASSVSGNTEAFF. V and J are TRBV9 and TRBJ1-1; D gene uncertain. V lost 1 base to trimming and J lost 1 base, with 5 bases between them. Germline V gene sequence: CDR1 SGDLS, CDR2 YYNGEE. This CDR3 has 13 residues.

The genes are TRBV7-3 and TRBJ2-2; 9 bases map to TRBD2. This CDR3 contains 14 residues. Per germline, CDR1 SGHTA and CDR2 FQGTGA. Trimming took 5 bases from V and 7 from J; bases not matched to a gene: 5. DNA of the CDR3: TGTGCCAGCAGCCCGCGGGGGGGCGGCGGGGAGCTGTTTTTT. As protein: CASSPRGGGGELFF.

Remarks on this clone: The same CDR3 can be traced to other DNA sequences in this sample. The chain carries TRBV18 and TRBJ2-1; D gene unclear. The V end lost 2 bases, the J end lost 3 bases, and 5 bases lay between the germline ends. From germline, CDR1 is KGHSH and CDR2 LQKENI. CDR3 length: 13 residues. The CDR3 loop is CASSPGSYNEQFF. CDR3 nucleotide sequence: TGTGCCAGCTCACCAGGCAGCTACAATGAGCAGTTCTTC. Drawing the rest from reference TRBV18 and TRBJ2-1, the complete variable domain is NAGVMQNPRHLVRRRGQEARLRCSPMKGHSHVYWYRQLPEEGLKFMVYLQKENIIDESGMPKERFSAEFPKEGPSILRIQQVVRGDSAAYFCASSPGSYNEQFFGPGTRLTVL.

The gene calls are TRBV18 and TRBJ2-4; TRBD2 aligns across 9 bases. Germline lookup yields CDR1 KGHSH and CDR2 LQKENI. Germline trimming cut 0 bases from V and 2 bases from J; bases unmatched to any gene: 11. The CDR3 extends over 19 amino acids. CDR3 residues: CASSPPPRGGGFTKNIQYF. DNA for the CDR3: TGTGCCAGCTCACCACCCCCGCGGGGGGGCGGTTTTACCAAAAACATTCAGTACTTC.

V and J are TRBV4-1 and TRBJ2-6; possibly TRBD1 for D (6 bases). CDR3 length: 17 amino acids. V lost 1 base and J lost 2, with 12 bases in between. Germline CDR1 is MGHRA and CDR2 is YSYEKL. Written as DNA, the CDR3 is TGCGCCAGCAGCCAAGGACCCCCAGGGGCTGGGGCCAACGTCCTGACTTTC. It is translated as CASSQGPPGAGANVLTF.

The CDR3 protein is CASSSATGGGEKLFF. CDR3 bases: TGTGCCAGCAGCTCCGCGACGGGTGGAGGAGAAAAACTGTTTTTT. The rearrangement joins TRBV5-4 to TRBJ1-4; D ambiguous. CDR1 and CDR2 (germline): SGHNT, YYREEE (reference sequence). This CDR3 spans 15 amino acids. V lost 3 bases and J 8 bases, leaving 17 bases between the germline ends.

The V call is TRBV12-3 or TRBV12-4, the J call TRBJ2-7, with D unclear. The CDR3 length is 11 residues. The V end was cut by 3 bases, the J end by 5 bases, with 5 bases between. CDR3 in DNA: TGTGCCAGCAGTTTCGGTCACGAGCAGTACTTC. Its translation is CASSFGHEQYF.

The chain uses TRBV19 and TRBJ1-4; D is uncertain. V lost 3 bases and J 8 bases, leaving 10 bases between the germline ends. The CDR3 consists of 13 residues. Germline V gene sequence: CDR1 LNHDA, CDR2 SQIVND (reference sequence). As DNA, the CDR3 is TGTGCCAGTAGTATCCTAGAGCGGGAAAAACTGTTTTTT. Protein: CASSILEREKLFF. Complete variable domain (other parts from reference TRBV19 and TRBJ1-4): DGGITQSPKYLFRKEGQNVTLSCEQNLNHDAMYWYRQDPGQGLRLIYYSQIVNDFQKGDIAEGYSVSREKKESFPLTVTSAQKNPTAFYLCASSILEREKLFFGSGTQLSVL.

The gene calls are TRBV7-2 and TRBJ2-1, with 7 bases fitting TRBD2. The CDR3 spans 14 residues. Unmatched junction bases numbered 1, after V lost 3 bases and J lost 2 bases. Germline lookup yields CDR1 SGHTA and CDR2 FQGNSA. The CDR3 loop is CASSFLAAYNEQFF. The CDR3 DNA reads as TGTGCCAGCAGCTTTCTAGCGGCCTACAATGAGCAGTTCTTC. The whole variable domain, filled in from reference TRBV7-2 and TRBJ2-1, reads GAGVSQSPSNKVTEKGKDVELRCDPISGHTALYWYRQSLGQGLEFLIYFQGNSAPDKSGLPSDRFSAERTGGSVSTLTIQRTQQEDSAVYLCASSFLAAYNEQFFGPGTRLTVL.

This clone was picked up a small number of times. This sequence joins TRBV5-1 and TRBJ2-7; D remains ambiguous. Per germline, CDR1 SGHRS and CDR2 YFSETQ. V was cut by 0 bases and J by 3 bases, with 16 bases left in between. The CDR3 is 16 amino acids. DNA for the CDR3: TGCGCCAGCAGCTTGGACTTCTTATATACAGACTACGAGCAGTACTTC. Protein: CASSLDFLYTDYEQYF. The full variable domain, completed using reference TRBV5-1 and TRBJ2-7, is KAGVTQTPRYLIKTRGQQVTLSCSPISGHRSVSWYQQTPGQGLQFLFEYFSETQRNKGNFPGRFSGRQFSNSRSEMNVSTLELGDSALYLCASSLDFLYTDYEQYFGPGTRLTVT.

This clone was seen a few times. V gene TRBV9 combines with J gene TRBJ2-5; 9 nucleotides match TRBD1. The CDR3 spans 15 residues. Germline-derived CDR1 and CDR2 are SGDLS and YYNGEE. V lost 3 bases and J lost 5; bases outside the gene matches: 8. In DNA form, the CDR3 reads TGTGCCAGCAGCGCGGGGACAGGGCGGGGGGAGACCCAGTACTTC. This codes for CASSAGTGRGETQYF.

This clone was observed a few times. This rearrangement joins TRBV19 to TRBJ1-5; no firm D call. Trimming took off 7 bases at V and 6 bases at J, with 19 bases between the two ends. The CDR3 covers 15 residues. Germline V CDR1 and CDR2: LNHDA, SQIVND (reference sequence). This chain's CDR3 is CASTSSNNPSQPQHF. For the CDR3, the DNA is TGTGCCAGTACGTCATCCAACAACCCCAGTCAGCCCCAGCATTTT.

The gene calls are TRBV7-3 and TRBJ1-6, with 8 bases fitting TRBD1. With V trimmed by 5 bases and J by 7 bases, 7 bases remained unmatched. Germline V gene sequence: CDR1 SGHTA, CDR2 FQGTGA. CDR3 size: 15 residues. CDR3 loop: CASSPAQGVNSPLHF. For the CDR3, the DNA is TGTGCCAGCAGCCCGGCACAGGGGGTAAATTCACCCCTCCACTTT. Full variable domain (missing parts from reference TRBV7-3 and TRBJ1-6): GAGVSQTPSNKVTEKGKYVELRCDPISGHTALYWYRQSLGQGPEFLIYFQGTGAADDSGLPNDRFFAVRPEGSVSTLKIQRTERGDSAVYLCASSPAQGVNSPLHFGNGTRLTVT.

The rearrangement links TRBV6-5 to TRBJ2-1; a possible D gene is TRBD2 (6 bases). This CDR3 spans 15 amino acids. Trimming took off 2 bases at V and 4 bases at J, with 12 bases between the two ends. Germline V gene sequence: CDR1 MNHEY, CDR2 SVGAGI. CDR3 DNA sequence: TGTGCCAGCAGTTACGAGGGGAGGCAGTACAATGAGCAGTTCTTC. Protein product: CASSYEGRQYNEQFF.

J is TRBJ2-2 and V is TRBV19; 12 nucleotides align to TRBD2. V dropped 1 base and J dropped 5; count of bases not matched to a gene: 2. The germline V gene encodes CDR1 LNHDA and CDR2 SQIVND (reference sequence). This CDR3 spans 16 amino acids. For the CDR3, the DNA is TGTGCCAGTAGTATAGGACTAGCGGGAGATACCGGGGAGCTGTTTTTT. Amino acids: CASSIGLAGDTGELFF. The full variable domain, with the rest looked up from reference TRBV19 and TRBJ2-2, is DGGITQSPKYLFRKEGQNVTLSCEQNLNHDAMYWYRQDPGQGLRLIYYSQIVNDFQKGDIAEGYSVSREKKESFPLTVTSAQKNPTAFYLCASSIGLAGDTGELFFGEGSRLTVL.

This clone has more than one count but fewer than ten. The J gene is TRBJ1-3, the V gene TRBV13; no clear D gene. The CDR3 spans 14 residues. Germline CDR1 PRHDT, CDR2 FYEKMQ (reference sequence). Between the trimmed V and J ends, which lost 4 bases and 3 bases, there was a span of 10 bases. In nucleotides, the CDR3 is TGTGCCAGCAGCTCCCCTCGACTTGGAAACACCATATATTTT. Protein product: CASSSPRLGNTIYF.

The rearrangement uses TRBV5-1 and TRBJ1-2; 7 bases map to TRBD1. The CDR3 is 13 residues long. J lost 6 bases, V lost 3 bases, and 5 bases had no gene match. From germline, CDR1 is SGHRS and CDR2 YFSETQ. CDR3 in amino acids: CASSSGQRDGYTF. Here the CDR3 DNA reads TGCGCCAGCAGCTCGGGACAGAGAGATGGCTACACCTTC.

The rearrangement links TRBV14 to TRBJ2-3; 8 nucleotides agree with TRBD2. V dropped 5 bases and J dropped 1; count of bases not matched to a gene: 11. Germline V CDR1 and CDR2: SGHDN, FVKESK. CDR3 length: 17 amino acids. CDR3 bases: TGTGCCAGCAGCTCCTTCGGGAGGGCCGGGGGCACAGATACGCAGTATTTT. Amino acid sequence: CASSSFGRAGGTDTQYF. Variable domain in full (rest from reference TRBV14 and TRBJ2-3): EAGVTQFPSHSVIEKGQTVTLRCDPISGHDNLYWYRRVMGKEIKFLLHFVKESKQDESGMPNNRFLAERTGGTYSTLKVQPAELEDSGVYFCASSSFGRAGGTDTQYFGPGTRLTVL.